The following is a T cell receptor beta chain sequence with its context. Its antigen is not identified. The sample originates from a study of cytomegalovirus exposure and HLA in healthy donors. Study overall: Unique TCR beta sequences numbering about 100 million came from around 180 million T cells in an earlier analysis. Regarding the study as a whole: Researchers catalogued under 200 TCR beta chains as cytomegalovirus-associated.

This CDR3 has 17 residues. Germline V gives CDR1 SGHVS, CDR2 FNYEAQ. V shed 5 bases and J 3 bases; nucleotides not matched to a gene: 12. PCR primers comprised 60 Vbeta and 13 Jbeta primers. Profiling relied on immunoSEQ multiplex PCR, and the TCRdb table lists in-frame clones only, not all of them. The sample contains tens of thousands of clones, approximately 76% of which appear only once. The receptor was isolated from a man aged 30 to 45 in good health and CMV-seropositive. The rearrangement uses TRBV7-6 and TRBJ2-3; 9 nucleotides match TRBD2. Material for sequencing was PBMCs. CDR3 sequence: CASSRRLAEGVTDTQYF. The CDR3 DNA is TGTGCCAGCAGCCGACGACTAGCGGAGGGAGTTACAGATACGCAGTATTTT.